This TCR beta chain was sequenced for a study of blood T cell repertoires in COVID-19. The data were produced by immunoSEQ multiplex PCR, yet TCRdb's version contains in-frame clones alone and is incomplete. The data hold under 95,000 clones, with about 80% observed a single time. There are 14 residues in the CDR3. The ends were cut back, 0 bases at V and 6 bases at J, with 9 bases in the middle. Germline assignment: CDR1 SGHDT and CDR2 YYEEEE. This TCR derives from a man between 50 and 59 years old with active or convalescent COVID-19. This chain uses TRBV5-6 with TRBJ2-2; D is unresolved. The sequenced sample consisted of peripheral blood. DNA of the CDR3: TGTGCCAGCAGCTTGGTCCGGGTGTCCGGGGAGCTGTTTTTT. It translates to CASSLVRVSGELFF.